Listed below are T cell receptor beta chains from one sample, sequenced in a study of CD8 T cells in ankylosing spondylitis. MiXCR, applied by TCRdb to the 5' RACE reads, yields one record per CDR3 protein. Altogether under 400,000 distinct CDR3 sequences are present, 11% being singletons, with the ten largest covering roughly a tenth. The sample was blood, either unsorted or a sorted T cell fraction (not recorded which). All receptors derive from a female donor with ankylosing spondylitis or in good health (not recorded which). Each CDR3 is given with its conserved first and last residue. A D gene is named only where the DNA matches it firmly. Only part of the rows carry a size: once, few, many, or a class if the clone is expanded.

size: few
D: TRBD1
J: TRBJ2-7
V: TRBV27
DNA: TGTGCCAGCAGTTTATCGGGACAGGGGGGCACCTACGAGCAGTACTTC
CDR3: CASSLSGQGGTYEQYF

size: NA
D: TRBD2
J: TRBJ2-5
V: TRBV7-9
DNA: TGTGCCAGCACCTACGCCCAACTAGCGGGGTACCAAGAGACCCAGTACTTC
CDR3: CASTYAQLAGYQETQYF

size: NA
D: TRBD2
J: TRBJ2-7
V: TRBV5-1
DNA: TGCGCCAGCAGCCCGCTAGCGGGGGGGTTCTACGAGCAGTACTTC
CDR3: CASSPLAGGFYEQYF

size: many
D: TRBD1
J: TRBJ1-2
V: TRBV5-1
DNA: TGCGCCAGCAGACCGGGACAGGCCGACTATGGCTACACCTTC
CDR3: CASRPGQADYGYTF

size: many
D: NA
J: TRBJ2-7
V: TRBV5-1
DNA: TGCGCCAGCAGCTTGGAGGGGGGACGCGGCGAGCAGTACTTC
CDR3: CASSLEGGRGEQYF

size: NA
D: TRBD2
J: TRBJ2-3
V: TRBV20-1
DNA: TGCAGTGCTAGAGATTCGAATAGCGGGAGATTTAATACGCAGTATTTT
CDR3: CSARDSNSGRFNTQYF

size: few
D: TRBD1
J: TRBJ1-1
V: TRBV11-2
DNA: TGTGCCAGCAGCTTAGTCCCAGGGGGCACTGAAGCTTTCTTT
CDR3: CASSLVPGGTEAFF

size: many
D: NA
J: TRBJ1-2
V: TRBV27
DNA: TGTGCCAGCAGTACACCAGGAATCTATGGCTACACCTTC
CDR3: CASSTPGIYGYTF

size: many
D: NA
J: TRBJ2-2
V: TRBV6-4
DNA: TGTGCCAGCAGTGACACTACAGGGTCCGGGGAGCTGTTTTTT
CDR3: CASSDTTGSGELFF

size: many
D: NA
J: TRBJ1-2
V: TRBV7-2
DNA: TGTGCCAGCAGCGGGGGCCGGGGGTCTTATGGCTACACCTTC
CDR3: CASSGGRGSYGYTF

size: many
D: TRBD2
J: TRBJ2-1
V: TRBV20-1
DNA: TGCAGTGCTAGGATGGGGGAGGGCCGCAGCAATGAGCAGTTCTTC
CDR3: CSARMGEGRSNEQFF

size: many
D: NA
J: TRBJ2-7
V: TRBV20-1
DNA: TGCAGCGCTACTCACCTCGGGCAGTTCGAGCAGTACTTC
CDR3: CSATHLGQFEQYF

size: many
D: TRBD2
J: TRBJ2-1
V: TRBV20-1
DNA: TGCAGTGCACCCCTTCTGCTAGCGGGCCTAGATGAGCAGTTCTTC
CDR3: CSAPLLLAGLDEQFF

size: NA
D: TRBD1
J: TRBJ1-1
V: TRBV3-1
DNA: TGTGCCAGCAGCCCCGACCGGGACAGTGCTGAAGCTTTCTTT
CDR3: CASSPDRDSAEAFF

size: NA
D: TRBD1
J: TRBJ2-3
V: TRBV3-1
DNA: TGTGCCAGCAGCCAAGAAATTGGGGCAGGGGGCGCAGATACGCAGTATTTT
CDR3: CASSQEIGAGGADTQYF

size: NA
D: NA
J: TRBJ2-3
V: TRBV5-1
DNA: TGCGCCACCAGGGCAGGAACATTAAGATCTAGCACAGATACGCAGTATTTT
CDR3: CATRAGTLRSSTDTQYF

size: NA
D: NA
J: TRBJ2-7
V: TRBV27
DNA: TGTGCCAGCAGTTTATCGAATGGACTGAACGAGCAGTACTTC
CDR3: CASSLSNGLNEQYF

size: few
D: NA
J: TRBJ1-5
V: TRBV5-1
DNA: TGCGCCAGCAGCCTGGAAGGGGCCTATAATCAGCCCCAGCATTTT
CDR3: CASSLEGAYNQPQHF

size: many
D: NA
J: TRBJ2-6
V: TRBV4-3
DNA: TGCGCCAGCAGCCATAGCGGGGCCAACGTCCTGACTTTC
CDR3: CASSHSGANVLTF

size: few
D: TRBD2
J: TRBJ2-1
V: TRBV5-1
DNA: TGCGCCAGCAGCTTGTCAGCTAGCGGGAGGAATGAGCAGTTCTTC
CDR3: CASSLSASGRNEQFF

size: many
D: NA
J: TRBJ2-2
V: TRBV20-1
DNA: TGCAGTGCTAGAGATCTACGACAGGGAGGCACCGGGGAGCTGTTTTTT
CDR3: CSARDLRQGGTGELFF

size: NA
D: NA
J: TRBJ1-2
V: TRBV6-6
DNA: TGTGCCAGCAGTACCGATCTTTCCTATGGCTACACCTTC
CDR3: CASSTDLSYGYTF

size: NA
D: NA
J: TRBJ2-1
V: TRBV12-3/TRBV12-4
DNA: TGTGCCAGCAGTCCGCCGGGGCTGGATGAGCAGTTCTTC
CDR3: CASSPPGLDEQFF

size: many
D: NA
J: TRBJ1-1
V: TRBV21-1
DNA: TGTGCCAGCAGCAAAGTTACGGGGGCCTCAAACACTGAAGCTTTCTTT
CDR3: CASSKVTGASNTEAFF

size: many
D: NA
J: TRBJ1-2
V: TRBV29-1
DNA: TGCAGCGTTGATCCCTCTCAGACCGTATCTACCTTC
CDR3: CSVDPSQTVSTF

size: many
D: NA
J: TRBJ2-7
V: TRBV20-1
DNA: TGCAGTGCTAGTAGGGAATCTAGCTCCTACGAGCAGTACTTC
CDR3: CSASRESSSYEQYF

size: many
D: NA
J: TRBJ1-6
V: TRBV28
DNA: TGTGCCAGCAGGCGGAATTCACCCCTCCACTTT
CDR3: CASRRNSPLHF

size: few
D: TRBD1
J: TRBJ1-1
V: TRBV30
DNA: TGTGCCTGGGGACAGGGGTTAACTGAAGCTTTCTTT
CDR3: CAWGQGLTEAFF

size: NA
D: TRBD1
J: TRBJ2-1
V: TRBV20-1
DNA: TGCAGTGATCAGGACAGGGCTGGCAATGAGCAGTTCTTC
CDR3: CSDQDRAGNEQFF

size: many
D: NA
J: TRBJ2-7
V: TRBV29-1
DNA: TGCAGCGTCTCTCGACAGCTGAGCTCCTACGAGCAGTACTTC
CDR3: CSVSRQLSSYEQYF

size: many
D: NA
J: TRBJ2-3
V: TRBV28
DNA: TGTGCCAGCAGTTCACGACCTGGGGTTAGAAACACAGATACGCAGTATTTT
CDR3: CASSSRPGVRNTDTQYF

size: NA
D: TRBD2
J: TRBJ2-3
V: TRBV20-1
DNA: TGCAGTGCTAGCCCCACTAGCGGGGTGGGCACAGATACGCAGTATTTT
CDR3: CSASPTSGVGTDTQYF

size: many
D: TRBD1
J: TRBJ2-1
V: TRBV5-1
DNA: TGCGCCAGCAGCTTGGGGGACAGCTCCTACAATGAGCAGTTCTTC
CDR3: CASSLGDSSYNEQFF

size: few
D: NA
J: TRBJ1-6
V: TRBV12-3/TRBV12-4
DNA: TGTGCCAGCAGTTTAGCGCTGGTGGCAGGGAGGAATTCACCCCTCCACTTT
CDR3: CASSLALVAGRNSPLHF

size: many
D: TRBD1
J: TRBJ2-7
V: TRBV7-6
DNA: TGTGCCAGCAGCTTAGAACAGGGGAACGAGCAGTACTTC
CDR3: CASSLEQGNEQYF

size: many
D: TRBD2
J: TRBJ2-7
V: TRBV20-1
DNA: TGCAGTGCTAGGAGGCTAGCGGGAGGCAGGTCCTACGAGCAGTACTTC
CDR3: CSARRLAGGRSYEQYF

size: many
D: NA
J: TRBJ1-5
V: TRBV20-1
DNA: TGCAGTGCTAGAACCGGGACACTCAATCAGCCCCAGCATTTT
CDR3: CSARTGTLNQPQHF

size: many
D: TRBD2
J: TRBJ2-2
V: TRBV5-1
DNA: TGCGCCAGCACCGGACTAGCGGGAGAGACCGGGGAGCTGTTTTTT
CDR3: CASTGLAGETGELFF

size: NA
D: TRBD1
J: TRBJ1-5
V: TRBV20-1
DNA: TGCAGTGCTAGCCGGCAGGGGGGAGACCCCAATCAGCCCCAGCATTTT
CDR3: CSASRQGGDPNQPQHF

size: few
D: TRBD2
J: TRBJ2-3
V: TRBV20-1
DNA: TGCAGTGCTAGAGAAGCGAGCGGGGGACTCACAGATACGCAGTATTTT
CDR3: CSAREASGGLTDTQYF

size: many
D: NA
J: TRBJ2-3
V: TRBV5-1
DNA: TGCGCCAGCAGTCTAAGGTTCGCAGATACGCAGTATTTT
CDR3: CASSLRFADTQYF

size: many
D: NA
J: TRBJ2-3
V: TRBV4-2
DNA: TGTGCCAGCAGCCAGTACCAGGGGAGGGCGCAGTATTTT
CDR3: CASSQYQGRAQYF

size: many
D: TRBD2
J: TRBJ2-3
V: TRBV29-1
DNA: TGCAGCGTTGCTGGGTTTTTTGCTAGCGGGAACACAGATACGCAGTATTTT
CDR3: CSVAGFFASGNTDTQYF

size: few
D: NA
J: TRBJ2-7
V: TRBV28
DNA: TGTGCCAGCAGCCGGCCGGGGGCCCTATACGAGCAGTACTTC
CDR3: CASSRPGALYEQYF

size: many
D: NA
J: TRBJ2-7
V: TRBV20-1
DNA: TGCAGTGCCTCTCCTTTGGACGAGCAGTACTTC
CDR3: CSASPLDEQYF

size: many
D: NA
J: TRBJ1-5
V: TRBV3-1
DNA: TGTGCCAGCAGCCGCTTTCAAGGTCAGCCCCAGCATTTT
CDR3: CASSRFQGQPQHF

size: many
D: TRBD1
J: TRBJ1-2
V: TRBV20-1
DNA: TGCAGTGCTGAGGACAGGGGGCTGTATGGCTACACCTTC
CDR3: CSAEDRGLYGYTF

size: many
D: NA
J: TRBJ2-1
V: TRBV20-1
DNA: TGCAGTGCTAGGGAGTATCTACGGACGAAGAACGATGAGCAGTTCTTC
CDR3: CSAREYLRTKNDEQFF

size: many
D: TRBD2
J: TRBJ2-2
V: TRBV5-1
DNA: TGCGCCAGCAGCTTCTTAGCGGGAAACACCGGGGAGCTGTTTTTT
CDR3: CASSFLAGNTGELFF

size: NA
D: NA
J: TRBJ2-1
V: TRBV12-3/TRBV12-4
DNA: TGTGCCAGCAGTCCCCGATACAATGAGCAGTTCTTC
CDR3: CASSPRYNEQFF

size: many
D: NA
J: TRBJ2-2
V: TRBV6-5
DNA: TGTGCCAGCAGTTACTCGACGTTGTTCACCGGGGAGCTGTTTTTT
CDR3: CASSYSTLFTGELFF

size: many
D: NA
J: TRBJ1-1
V: TRBV29-1
DNA: TGCAGCGTTGACAGGGCCTCCACGAACACTGAAGCTTTCTTT
CDR3: CSVDRASTNTEAFF